The T cell receptor beta chain described here comes from a study of blood T cell repertoires in COVID-19. This clone was recorded once. Authors' analysis steps: Amplified reference gene primers provided the basis for estimating nucleated cell counts. The assay was immunoSEQ multiplex PCR, and TCRdb's table has in-frame clones only and misses some. From that table come the V and J calls and clone size; the DNA was used to work out D and trimming. The profile shows some 300,000 clones, about nine tenths of them singletons. V lost 2 bases, J lost 2 bases, and 8 bases stayed unmatched. CDR1 and CDR2 from the germline V gene are SGHDT and YYEEEE. The CDR3 contains 17 residues.

Sequenced material: peripheral blood. The origin of this receptor is a woman aged 50 to 60 with COVID-19, enrolled during active disease. The chain couples TRBV5-6 to TRBJ2-7, with 12 bases lining up with TRBD2. In DNA, the CDR3 is TGTGCCAGCAGCTTCGTGACTAGCGGGAGCCTCACCTACGAGCAGTACTTC. It yields the protein CASSFVTSGSLTYEQYF.